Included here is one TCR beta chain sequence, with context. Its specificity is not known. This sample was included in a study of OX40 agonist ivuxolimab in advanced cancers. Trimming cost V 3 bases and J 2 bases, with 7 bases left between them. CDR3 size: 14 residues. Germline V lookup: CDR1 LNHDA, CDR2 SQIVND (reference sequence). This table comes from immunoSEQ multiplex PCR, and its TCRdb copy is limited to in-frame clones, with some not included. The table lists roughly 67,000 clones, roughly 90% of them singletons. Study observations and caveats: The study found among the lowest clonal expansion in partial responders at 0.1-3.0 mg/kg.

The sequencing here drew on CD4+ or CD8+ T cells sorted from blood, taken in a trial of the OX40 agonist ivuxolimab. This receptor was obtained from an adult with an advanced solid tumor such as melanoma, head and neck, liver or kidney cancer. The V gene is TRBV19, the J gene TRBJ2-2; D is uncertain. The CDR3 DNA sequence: TGTGCCAGTAGTATGTTCTCTAACACCGGGGAGCTGTTTTTT. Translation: CASSMFSNTGELFF.